These 8 T cell receptor beta chains were sequenced from one sample in a study of blood T cells in healthy people across ages. A second PCR, run for roughly 7 to 12 cycles, used a sample-barcoded 5' primer plus a J-beta primer mix. TCRdb called the 5' RACE reads again in MiXCR, with one record for every CDR3 protein. This sample has about 640,000 distinct CDR3 sequences; 25% to 35% occur once, and the top ten carry around 14%. The specimen sequenced was blood. The receptors derive from a woman aged 80 or over in good health.

This clonotype has at least ten counts. The genes are TRBV10-3 and TRBJ2-6; maybe TRBD1 (5 bases). CDR1 is ENHRY, CDR2 SYGVKD, per germline. V lost 9 bases to trimming and J lost 0 bases, with 12 bases between them. CDR3 size: 15 residues. CDR3 nucleotide sequence: TGTGCCATTGGGGTTGGGGCCTCTGGGGCCAACGTCCTGACTTTC. It is translated as CAIGVGASGANVLTF.

The chain has TRBV28 and TRBJ2-2; TRBD1 agrees at 8 bases. The germline V gene encodes CDR1 MDHEN and CDR2 SYDVKM. The ends lost 4 bases at V and 4 bases at J; junction bases unmatched: 5. The CDR3 runs to 15 residues. The CDR3 reads CASSSRQGSTGELFF. CDR3 DNA: TGTGCCAGCAGTTCCCGACAGGGGAGCACCGGGGAGCTGTTTTTT.

This chain's CDR3 is CASSDMTGSWRGYTF. CDR3 nucleotide sequence: TGTGCCAGCAGCGACATGACAGGGTCATGGCGAGGCTACACCTTC. The chain has TRBV6-1 and TRBJ1-2; 7 bases match TRBD1. Germline CDR1 MNHNS, CDR2 SASEGT. This CDR3 has 15 residues. Trimming cost V 6 bases and J 8 bases; bases outside gene matches: 15.

The chain has TRBV20-1 and TRBJ1-2; 8 nucleotides align to TRBD1. There are 13 residues in the CDR3. Germline V gene lookup returns CDR1 DFQATT and CDR2 SNEGSKA (reference sequence). The V segment lost 3 bases and the J segment 4 bases; nucleotides outside the gene matches: 4. The CDR3 loop is CSASLTGGYGYTF. The CDR3 DNA is TGCAGTGCTAGCCTTACAGGGGGCTATGGCTACACCTTC.

This clonotype was seen once. A read error may be the cause here, since a much bigger clone is one base away. The V gene is TRBV4-2, the J gene TRBJ2-1; possible D gene TRBD2, 6 bases. V shed 1 base and J shed 0 bases, with 16 bases lying between them. Germline CDR1 LGHNA, CDR2 YNFKEQ. The CDR3 is 18 amino acids. Written as DNA, the CDR3 is TGTGCCAGCAGCCAAGCCCGACCTGGGAGGTTCTCCTACAATGAGCAGTTCTTC. Its translation: CASSQARPGRFSYNEQFF.

This clonotype has more than one count but fewer than ten. A junction end diverges from the germline sequence, so it may reflect a read error. This chain joins TRBV6-2 or TRBV6-3 and TRBJ1-6; D call uncertain. The CDR3 spans 14 residues. CDR1 is MNHEY, CDR2 SVGEGT, per germline. The CDR3, as DNA: TGTACCAGCAGTTACGTTACCGGCAATTCACCCCTCCACTTT. This sequence encodes CTSSYVTGNSPLHF.

This clonotype was detected many times. The rearrangement joins TRBV4-3 to TRBJ1-5; 8 positions match TRBD1. With V trimmed by 0 bases and J by 5 bases, 3 bases remained unmatched. This CDR3 is built from 15 residues. Germline CDR1 LGHNA, CDR2 YSLEER. The CDR3: CASSQDSDRDQPQHF. In DNA form, the CDR3 reads TGCGCCAGCAGCCAAGATTCGGACAGGGATCAGCCCCAGCATTTT.

V is TRBV7-3 and J is TRBJ1-5; weak D call: TRBD1 (5 bases). Germline loops: CDR1 SGHTA, CDR2 FQGTGA. V was clipped by 2 bases and J by 1 base, with 18 bases between them. This CDR3 has 18 amino acids. This CDR3 reads CASSLGPGRGASNQPQHF. The CDR3 bases are TGTGCCAGCAGCTTAGGGCCGGGGAGAGGGGCCAGCAATCAGCCCCAGCATTTT.